The entry that follows covers one T cell receptor beta chain sequence. Its specificity is not known. This entry belongs to a study of beta chain features in type 1 diabetes. Whole-study results and caveats: PCR might show a preference for shorter templates, equally across patients and controls. Diminished insertions and augmented deletions at VDJ junctions characterized type 1 diabetes patients. In every one of the four CD4+ subsets, TCRB CDR3s were moderately but significantly shorter in Type 1 diabetes patients.

The whole isolated RNA underwent reverse transcription, so sequencing captured expressed TCRB transcripts. This table comes from immunoSEQ multiplex PCR, and its TCRdb copy is limited to in-frame clones, with some not included. The table includes 25,000 to 30,000 clones, less than 65% detected once. The V end lost 5 bases, the J end lost 4 bases, and 8 bases lay between the germline ends. CDR1 is SNHLY and CDR2 is FYNNEI in the germline V gene. There are 12 residues in the CDR3. The chain has TRBV2 and TRBJ1-1, with D perhaps matching TRBD1 (6 bases). This sequence originates from a woman aged 25 to 39 with type 1 diabetes. The specimen sequenced was Tregs from blood. The CDR3 sequence: CASSTGFTEAFF. The CDR3 nucleotides are TGTGCCAGCAGTACAGGGTTCACTGAAGCTTTCTTT.